This T cell receptor (beta chain) was captured by sequencing in a study of T cells expressing NK-cell markers. This CDR3 is 16 amino acids long. Germline values: CDR1 MNHEY, CDR2 SVGEGT. TCR beta libraries carry UMIs added by 5'RACE template switching. TCRdb reprocessed the 5' RACE reads and reports one entry per CDR3 protein, with no DNA. This sample's table reports about 140 distinct CDR3 sequences. This clonotype shows up as medium-sized by frequency. The sequence came from a woman between 18 and 70 years old in good health. The chain uses TRBV6-2 or TRBV6-3 and TRBJ2-1. Sequenced input: blood T cells: a sorted CD56 or NKG2C T cell subset, CD4+ or CD8+ T cells, or bulk PBMC T cells (not recorded which). The CDR3 reads CASSYSSDGSYNEQFF.